The 25 T cell receptor beta chains in this list originate from one sample, sequenced in a study of blood T cell repertoires in COVID-19. Repertoires were generated with immunoSEQ multiplex PCR, while TCRdb's copy carries only in-frame clones and drops some. Of under 110,000 clones in the sample, 65% to 75% were seen once. The sample comprised peripheral blood. The receptors were sampled from a human donor with acute or convalescent COVID-19. The donor label of this sample is uncertain.

The V and J genes are TRBV6-5 and TRBJ2-7; unclear D gene. The CDR3 has 11 residues. Germline loops: CDR1 MNHEY, CDR2 SVGAGI. Trimming removed 7 bases from V and 7 bases from J, with 11 bases in between. DNA for the CDR3: TGTGCCAGCACCCTGATCCGGGAGCAGTACTTC. Translated, it gives CASTLIREQYF.

The rearrangement joins TRBV2 to TRBJ2-3; TRBD2 matches at 12 bases. With 3 bases clipped from V and 5 bases from J, the junction kept 6 bases outside the gene matches. Germline values: CDR1 SNHLY, CDR2 FYNNEI. The CDR3 is made up of 16 amino acids. The CDR3 region has the DNA TGTGCCAGCAGTGACTCTACTAGCGGGGGGTTAGATACGCAGTATTTT. This sequence encodes CASSDSTSGGLDTQYF.

For this clone: The junction departs from germline at one end; a sequencing error may be responsible. V gene TRBV29-1 combines with J gene TRBJ2-2; weak D call: TRBD2 (5 bases). Germline CDR1 SQVTM, CDR2 ANQGSEA. This CDR3 contains 12 residues. As DNA, the CDR3 is TGCAGCGTTGTAAGGAACACCGGGGAACTGTTTTTT. It is translated as CSVVRNTGELFF.

This clone was seen more than once but under ten times. V gene TRBV7-3 combines with J gene TRBJ2-5; D unresolved. Per germline, CDR1 SGHTA and CDR2 FQGTGA. The CDR3 consists of 14 residues. V dropped 0 bases and J dropped 0 bases, with 5 bases sitting between them. In DNA form, the CDR3 reads TGTGCCAGCAGCTTAACACCAGACCAAGAGACCCAGTACTTC. Protein product: CASSLTPDQETQYF.

The CDR3 bases are TGTGCCAGCAGTTACAGCGGGGGGCCCTACGAGCAGTACGTC. Amino acids: CASSYSGGPYEQYV. The chain combines TRBV6-6 with TRBJ2-7; 9 bases map to TRBD2. This CDR3 region has 14 residues. The germline CDR1 and CDR2 sequences are MNHNY and SVGAGI (reference sequence). The junction had 1 base not matched to a gene; V was cut back by 2 bases and J by 2 bases.

The chain couples TRBV12-2 to TRBJ2-2; no DNA check was done on the table's D call, TRBD2. TRBV12-2 is termed a pseudogene. The CDR3 totals 20 residues. CDR3 sequence reads: CASRRSRVAGGLSSTGELFF. CDR3 bases: TGTGCAAGTCGCCGCAGCCGGGTAGCGGGGGGGCTTTCGAGTACCGGGGAGCTGTTTTTT.

The gene calls are TRBV1 and TRBJ2-1; TRBD1, as called in the table, went unchecked against the DNA. TRBV1 is recorded as a pseudogene. The CDR3 length is 12 residues. The CDR3 bases are TGCACCAGCAGCCAGGTAGGGGGTGAGCAGTTCTTC. This encodes CTSSQVGGEQFF.

This clone occurred a few times. The chain employs TRBV7-2 and TRBJ2-7, with 7 bases lining up with TRBD1. This CDR3 has 16 amino acids. CDR1 and CDR2 from the germline V gene are SGHTA and FQGNSA. The ends lost 0 bases at V and 2 bases at J; junction bases unmatched: 7. The CDR3 DNA sequence: TGTGCCAGCAGCTTAGCGGGGGTTACAGGGGCCTACGAGCAGTACTTC. As protein: CASSLAGVTGAYEQYF.

This clone occurred once. The J gene is TRBJ1-6, the V gene TRBV3-1 (or the pseudogene TRBV3-2); 7 bases fit TRBD1. The J segment lost 10 bases and the V segment lost 3 bases, leaving 9 bases of the junction unmatched. Germline V lookup: CDR1 LGHDT, CDR2 YNNKEL (reference sequence). The CDR3 length is 15 residues. The CDR3 spells CASSHESTGPSPLHF. The CDR3 bases are TGTGCCAGCAGCCACGAGTCGACAGGGCCCTCACCCCTCCACTTT.

V and J are TRBV6-4 and TRBJ1-1, with D unclear. Trimming stripped 6 bases from V and 1 base from J, with 12 bases between. Germline CDR1 and CDR2: MRHNA and SNTAGT. The CDR3 runs to 14 residues. The CDR3 region has the DNA TGTGCCAGCAGCATCCCTGCAGGGAACACTGAAGCTTTCTTT. Amino acids: CASSIPAGNTEAFF.

V gene TRBV5-1 combines with J gene TRBJ2-1; 7 bases line up with TRBD1. V shed 1 base and J 7 bases; nucleotides not matched to a gene: 14. The CDR3 covers 17 residues. The germline V gene encodes CDR1 SGHRS and CDR2 YFSETQ. The CDR3 sequence: CASSLFSLRGSGNEQFF. The CDR3 DNA follows: TGCGCCAGCAGCTTGTTCTCTCTCAGGGGGTCGGGGAATGAGCAGTTCTTC.

The chain combines TRBV19 with TRBJ2-7; 10 bases line up with TRBD2. The CDR3 runs to 16 residues. Germline CDR1 reads LNHDA; CDR2 reads SQIVND (reference sequence). The ends lost 8 bases at V and 0 bases at J; junction bases unmatched: 10. CDR3 region: CASSSGGVLSSYEQYF. CDR3 DNA: TGTGCCAGTTCTAGCGGGGGCGTACTCAGCTCCTACGAGCAGTACTTC.

The rearrangement uses TRBV6-5 and TRBJ1-3; tentative D call: TRBD1 (5 bases). There are 15 residues in the CDR3. V lost 9 bases and J 0 bases, leaving 15 bases between the germline ends. From germline, CDR1 is MNHEY and CDR2 SVGAGI. CDR3 sequence: CARTDGGDSGNTIYF. CDR3 nucleotide sequence: TGTGCCAGGACCGACGGGGGGGACTCTGGAAACACCATATATTTT.

The chain couples TRBV10-3 to TRBJ1-4, with 11 bases aligning to TRBD1. Germline CDR1 is ENHRY and CDR2 is SYGVKD. The CDR3 consists of 14 residues. The J segment lost 8 bases and the V segment lost 5 bases, leaving 4 bases of the junction unmatched. The CDR3 nucleotides read TGTGCCATCAGTAGGACAGGGGGCGGCGAAAAACTGTTTTTT. Translated: CAISRTGGGEKLFF.

The rearrangement joins TRBV15 to TRBJ1-4; 7 bases align to TRBD1. Per the germline V gene, CDR1 is LNHNV and CDR2 is YYDKDF (reference sequence). V lost 3 bases, J lost 5 bases, and 3 bases stayed unmatched. The CDR3 loop spans 14 amino acids. In DNA, the CDR3 is TGTGCCACCAGCAGTAAGACAGGGAATGAAAAACTGTTTTTT. Residues: CATSSKTGNEKLFF.

This rearrangement joins TRBV6-5 to TRBJ2-5, with D tentatively TRBD1 (6 bases). Germline-derived CDR1 and CDR2 are MNHEY and SVGAGI. V was shortened by 4 bases and J by 4 bases, with 13 bases between the two germline ends. The CDR3 covers 14 residues. For the CDR3, the DNA is TGTGCCAGCAGTTTTCCACAGGGTTTAGAGACCCAGTACTTC. This gives the protein CASSFPQGLETQYF.

This chain joins TRBV7-2 and TRBJ1-5; 7 bases align to TRBD1. Germline lookup yields CDR1 SGHTA and CDR2 FQGNSA. Unmatched junction bases numbered 6, after V lost 3 bases and J lost 1 base. The CDR3 is 16 amino acids. This chain's CDR3 is CASSLTGSQSNQPQHF. The CDR3 DNA sequence: TGTGCCAGCAGCTTGACAGGGAGTCAGAGCAATCAGCCCCAGCATTTT.

The rearrangement uses TRBV11-2 and TRBJ1-1, with D possibly being TRBD1 (5 bases). Germline V gives CDR1 SGHAT, CDR2 FQNNGV. This CDR3 region has 15 residues. Trimming took off 3 bases at V and 6 bases at J, with 17 bases between the two ends. DNA for the CDR3: TGTGCCAGCAGCTTGGAGGGGTCTGGGATGGCTGAAGCTTTCTTT. Its translation is CASSLEGSGMAEAFF.

J is TRBJ2-1 and V is TRBV30, with TRBD2 matching over 9 bases. The germline V gene has CDR1 GTSNPN and CDR2 SVGIG (reference sequence). V lost 4 bases to trimming and J lost 5 bases; unmatched junction nucleotides: 9. This CDR3 contains 15 residues. The CDR3 protein is CAWKAAGGPHNEQFF. CDR3 nucleotides: TGTGCCTGGAAGGCCGCGGGGGGGCCGCACAATGAGCAGTTCTTC. The full variable domain, with the rest looked up from reference TRBV30 and TRBJ2-1, is SQTIHQWPATLVQPVGSPLSLECTVEGTSNPNLYWYRQAAGRGLQLLFYSVGIGQISSEVPQNLSASRPQDRQFILSSKKLLLSDSGFYLCAWKAAGGPHNEQFFGPGTRLTVL.

The chain carries TRBV29-1 and TRBJ2-1; 12 bases fit TRBD2. The CDR3 is made up of 17 amino acids. Per the germline V gene, CDR1 is SQVTM and CDR2 is ANQGSEA. V shed 5 bases and J 7 bases; nucleotides not matched to a gene: 15. In nucleotides, the CDR3 is TGCAGCGTTCATTACGGGGCCGGACTAGCGGGGATGAATGAGCAGTTCTTC. Protein sequence: CSVHYGAGLAGMNEQFF.

The J gene is TRBJ1-1, the V gene TRBV6-2 or TRBV6-3; D unclear. The CDR3 spans 15 residues. Trimming took off 2 bases at V and 2 bases at J, with 12 bases between the two ends. Germline CDR1 MNHEY, CDR2 SVGEGT. The CDR3 is CASSYLKGVNTEAFF. As DNA, the CDR3 is TGTGCCAGCAGTTACCTGAAGGGAGTAAACACTGAAGCTTTCTTT.

This clone occurred a few times. V is TRBV11-2 and J is TRBJ2-2; no reliable D call. CDR1 is SGHAT, CDR2 FQNNGV, per germline. This CDR3 is 17 amino acids long. V was clipped by 0 bases and J by 7 bases, with 18 bases between them. The CDR3 loop reads CASSLDRPEATGGELFF. The CDR3 DNA reads TGTGCCAGCAGCTTAGATAGGCCAGAGGCTACGGGCGGGGAGCTGTTTTTT. Drawing the rest from reference TRBV11-2 and TRBJ2-2, the complete variable domain is EAGVAQSPRYKIIEKRQSVAFWCNPISGHATLYWYQQILGQGPKLLIQFQNNGVVDDSQLPKDRFSAERLKGVDSTLKIQPAKLEDSAVYLCASSLDRPEATGGELFFGEGSRLTVL.

The chain has TRBV5-1 and TRBJ2-5; 12 nucleotides align to TRBD2. Trimming at V came to 2 bases and at J to 5 bases, leaving 7 bases not matched to a gene. Looked up from germline, CDR1 is SGHRS and CDR2 is YFSETQ. The CDR3 spans 16 residues. CDR3 coding DNA: TGCGCCAGCAGCTTACGGACTAGCGGGGCATTGGAGACCCAGTACTTC. Translated, it gives CASSLRTSGALETQYF.

The chain combines TRBV25-1 with TRBJ2-2; 8 bases match TRBD2. The CDR3 contains 16 residues. V gave up 4 bases and J gave up 0 bases; unmatched junction bases: 4. The germline CDR1 and CDR2 sequences are MGHDK and SYGVNS. The CDR3 sequence is CASSGLGLANTGELFF. In DNA form, the CDR3 reads TGTGCCAGCAGTGGTTTGGGACTAGCGAACACCGGGGAGCTGTTTTTT.

The CDR3 DNA reads TGTGCCAGCAGCAAATACTCAGGGTACAGCTATGGCTACACCTTC. This gives the protein CASSKYSGYSYGYTF. This rearrangement joins TRBV21-1 to TRBJ1-2; the D call TRBD1 from the table was never checked on the DNA. TRBV21-1 is labeled a pseudogene. The CDR3 runs 15 residues.